This T cell receptor (beta chain) was profiled in a study of lymphopenia after photon versus proton radiotherapy. The study, taken as a whole, reports: Larger post-nadir TCR diversity loss correlated inversely with survival in deceased patients. Photon-treated patients lost naive T cells and TCR diversity; proton-treated stayed stable. After the lymphocyte nadir, photon-treated repertoires showed oligoclonal expansion, especially of CD8+ Temra cells.

Turning to this clone: Its antigen remains unidentified.

The CDR3 spans 17 residues. V lost 4 bases and J 5 bases, leaving 23 bases between the germline ends. Looked up from germline, CDR1 is MNHEY and CDR2 is SMNVEV (reference sequence). Data came from immunoSEQ multiplex PCR; TCRdb stores just in-frame clones and leaves some out. The sample shows 50,000 to 60,000 clones, roughly 90% of them seen only once. The chain couples TRBV27 to TRBJ2-5; the D is unclear. The receptor's source is a woman aged 40 to 49 with cholangiocarcinoma. The specimen was peripheral blood, collected from a patient treated with photon-based radiotherapy. CDR3 loop: CASSSLDTRASMETQYF. CDR3 bases: TGTGCCAGCAGTTCCTTAGACACGAGAGCCTCTATGGAGACCCAGTACTTC.